The next 7 T cell receptor beta chains were all read from a single sample in a study of shared clonotypes between healthy human individuals. Generated by immunoSEQ multiplex PCR, the TCRdb table keeps only in-frame clones and is missing some. The sample has roughly 490,000 clones, around 80% seen once. The sample comprised PBMCs. These receptors were collected from a middle-aged woman in good health. Some clones in this sample may be carry-over from other donors' samples.

The gene calls are TRBV19 and TRBJ2-2; 8 bases match TRBD1. Germline V gives CDR1 LNHDA, CDR2 SQIVND (reference sequence). The V gene end was trimmed by 3 bases and the J gene end by 5 bases; junction bases not matched to a gene: 5. This CDR3 has 15 amino acids. CDR3: CASSMWTGRTGELFF. CDR3 DNA sequence: TGTGCCAGTAGTATGTGGACAGGGCGAACCGGGGAGCTGTTTTTT.

The chain is built from TRBV7-9 and TRBJ2-2; TRBD2 matches at 8 bases. The CDR3 is 14 amino acids. Germline V gives CDR1 SEHNR, CDR2 FQNEAQ (reference sequence). Trimming took 4 bases from V and 4 from J; bases not matched to a gene: 2. CDR3 sequence reads: CASSWSGSTGELFF. For the CDR3, the DNA is TGTGCCAGCAGCTGGAGCGGGAGCACCGGGGAGCTGTTTTTT.

In regard to this clone: This CDR3 is also generated by other DNA sequences in the sample. V is TRBV18 and J is TRBJ1-1; D is unclear. V shed 2 bases and J shed 2 bases, with 3 bases lying between them. The CDR3 runs 12 residues. Germline CDR1 is KGHSH and CDR2 is LQKENI. The CDR3 sequence is CASSPRNTEAFF. The CDR3 nucleotides are TGTGCCAGCTCACCAAGAAACACTGAAGCTTTCTTT.

The chain combines TRBV9 with TRBJ1-2; no firm D call. CDR1 and CDR2 from the germline V gene are SGDLS and YYNGEE. The CDR3 covers 11 residues. With 4 bases removed from V and 7 bases from J, the gap between germline ends came to 8 bases. The CDR3 here is CASSSTGGYTF. As DNA, the CDR3 is TGTGCCAGCAGCTCAACGGGTGGCTACACCTTC.

The chain couples TRBV6-5 to TRBJ2-7; D is undetermined. Germline CDR1 MNHEY, CDR2 SVGAGI. V gave up 7 bases and J gave up 0 bases, with 16 bases separating them. The CDR3 is made up of 15 amino acids. CDR3 in amino acids: CASTQSGRISYEQYF. For the CDR3, the DNA is TGTGCCAGCACCCAATCGGGCAGGATCTCCTACGAGCAGTACTTC.

The V gene is TRBV7-6, the J gene TRBJ2-3; 7 bases are a match to TRBD1. The CDR3 totals 13 residues. The trim removed 5 bases at V and 7 bases at J, leaving 6 bases unmatched. The V gene's germline CDR1 is SGHVS and CDR2 FNYEAQ. This chain's CDR3 is CASSPDRVNTQYF. In DNA form, the CDR3 reads TGTGCCAGCAGCCCAGACAGGGTGAATACGCAGTATTTT.

The chain is built from TRBV28 and TRBJ2-3, with TRBD1 as a possible D gene (7 bases). V lost 8 bases to trimming and J lost 2 bases, with 20 bases between them. Per the germline V gene, CDR1 is MDHEN and CDR2 is SYDVKM. The CDR3 is 16 amino acids. The CDR3 protein is CASFSQGGAHTDTQYF. CDR3 nucleotide sequence: TGTGCCAGCTTCTCCCAGGGGGGCGCACACACAGATACGCAGTATTTT. The full variable domain, rest sourced from reference TRBV28 and TRBJ2-3, is DVKVTQSSRYLVKRTGEKVFLECVQDMDHENMFWYRQDPGLGLRLIYFSYDVKMKEKGDIPEGYSVSREKKERFSLILESASTNQTSMYLCASFSQGGAHTDTQYFGPGTRLTVL.